This TCR beta chain was retrieved from a study of chemoradiotherapy in HPV16-positive cancers. Over chemoradiotherapy, repertoires were sampled more than once. Germline V gives CDR1 WSHSY, CDR2 SAAADI. V lost 4 bases to trimming and J lost 11 bases; unmatched junction nucleotides: 3. The CDR3 has 12 residues. The method was immunoSEQ multiplex PCR; TCRdb's version includes in-frame clones alone and lacks a portion of them. The data contain 3,500 to 4,500 clones, around 90% of them singletons. The clonotype comes from a human donor with HPV-associated anogenital cancer. The genes are TRBV10-2 and TRBJ1-1; 11 positions agree with TRBD1. This specimen was acquired from a patient who underwent chemoradiotherapy. In nucleotides, the CDR3 is TGCGCCAGCAGTGCGGACAGGGGGCTGGCTTTCTTT. As protein: CASSADRGLAFF.